The rows below give T cell receptor beta chains drawn from one sample of a study of blood T cell repertoires in COVID-19. Produced via immunoSEQ multiplex PCR; TCRdb's table is partial and in-frame only. The sample holds some 270,000 clones, 88% seen once. Material: PBMCs or T cells enriched from blood (not recorded which). The receptors shown here come from a woman aged 40-49 years who had been exposed to COVID-19. CDR3s include the opening cysteine and the closing phenylalanine or tryptophan. D genes are given only for firm matches. Clone sizes are given selectively: once, few, many, or a class where the clone is expanded.

cdr3_length | j_call | d_call | v_call | clone_size | cdr3_aa | cdr3_nt
12 | TRBJ1-3 | - | TRBV11-2 | - | CASSLIGNTIYF | TGTGCCAGCAGCCTTATTGGAAACACCATATATTTT
15 | TRBJ1-1 | - | TRBV9 | - | CASSVAGRGNTEAFF | TGTGCCAGCAGCGTAGCAGGACGGGGGAACACTGAAGCTTTCTTT
16 | TRBJ2-2 | TRBD2 | TRBV7-7 | - | CASSLVDAGEVGELFF | TGTGCTAGCAGCTTAGTGGATGCGGGAGAGGTCGGGGAGCTGTTTTTT
12 | TRBJ1-1 | - | TRBV5-1 | - | CASSFSRGEAFF | TGTGCCAGCAGCTTTAGCAGGGGAGAAGCTTTCTTT
15 | TRBJ1-6 | - | TRBV28 | once | CASSLVSSYNSPLHF | TGTGCCAGCAGTTTAGTGAGCTCCTATAATTCACCCCTCCACTTT
16 | TRBJ2-1 | TRBD2 | TRBV9 | once | CASSVGGTSGYNEQFF | TGTGCCAGCAGCGTAGGCGGGACTAGCGGCTACAATGAGCAGTTCTTC
14 | TRBJ2-5 | - | TRBV19 | - | CASAEGGYQETQYF | TGTGCCAGCGCGGAGGGGGGGTACCAAGAGACCCAGTACTTC
14 | TRBJ1-2 | TRBD1 | TRBV5-1 | - | CASSAGQGNYGYTF | TGCGCCAGCAGCGCCGGACAGGGGAACTATGGCTACACCTTC
17 | TRBJ1-3 | TRBD1 | TRBV3-1/TRBV3-2 | - | CASSQPRTGVGGNTIYF | TGTGCCAGCAGCCAACCCCGGACAGGGGTTGGTGGAAACACCATATATTTT
14 | TRBJ2-7 | - | TRBV5-1 | - | CASRETGTIYEQYF | TGCGCCAGCAGGGAAACCGGGACAATCTACGAGCAGTACTTC
13 | TRBJ2-7 | - | TRBV6-1 | - | CASSESRGYEQYF | TGTGCCAGCAGTGAAAGCCGCGGGTACGAGCAGTACTTC
11 | TRBJ2-7 | - | TRBV20-1 | - | CSADSDYEQYF | TGCAGTGCCGACAGTGACTACGAGCAGTACTTC
14 | TRBJ2-3 | - | TRBV28 | - | CASLRGGAGDTQYF | TGTGCCAGCCTGAGAGGGGGGGCTGGAGATACGCAGTATTTT
15 | TRBJ2-2 | TRBD1 | TRBV27 | - | CASSQRQGITGELFF | TGTGCCAGCAGTCAAAGACAGGGGATCACCGGGGAGCTGTTTTTT
14 | TRBJ1-5 | - | TRBV28 | few | CASSIGNQGTPQHF | TGTGCCAGCTCCATTGGAAACCAGGGTACGCCCCAGCATTTT
15 | TRBJ2-1 | TRBD2 | TRBV3-1/TRBV3-2 | - | CASSRGTSGGDEQFF | TGTGCCAGCAGCCGGGGGACTAGCGGGGGCGATGAGCAGTTCTTC
11 | TRBJ1-4 | - | TRBV4-1 | - | CASSQDTRLFF | TGCGCCAGCAGCCAAGATACCAGACTGTTTTTT
14 | TRBJ1-1 | - | TRBV7-3 | - | CASSPQGGNTEAFF | TGTGCCAGCAGCCCCCAAGGGGGGAACACTGAAGCTTTCTTT
14 | TRBJ1-1 | - | TRBV6-1 | once | CASSERQMNTEAFF | TGTGCCAGCAGTGAACGACAAATGAACACTGAAGCTTTCTTT
16 | TRBJ1-1 | - | TRBV30 | - | CAWSGAEGREDTEAFF | TGTGCCTGGAGTGGCGCAGAGGGAAGGGAGGACACTGAAGCTTTCTTT
17 | TRBJ2-5 | TRBD2 | TRBV5-6 | - | CASSLPLGSGGEETQYF | TGTGCCAGCAGCTTGCCTTTAGGTAGCGGGGGAGAGGAGACCCAGTACTTC
16 | TRBJ1-1 | - | TRBV4-1 | - | CASSQGGGRRGTEAFF | TGCGCCAGCAGCCAAGGCGGGGGACGGAGGGGGACTGAAGCTTTCTTT
16 | TRBJ2-2 | TRBD1 | TRBV30 | - | CATKVGAGGAAGELFF | TGTGCCACCAAGGTCGGAGCAGGGGGCGCGGCCGGGGAGCTGTTTTTT
11 | TRBJ1-6 | - | TRBV28 | once | CASSFVSPLHF | TGTGCCAGCAGTTTTGTATCACCCCTCCACTTT
18 | TRBJ2-1 | TRBD2 | TRBV18 | - | CASSPNRQGLAGDNEQFF | TGTGCCAGCTCACCGAACCGACAGGGACTAGCGGGAGACAATGAGCAGTTCTTC
17 | TRBJ1-2 | TRBD1 | TRBV7-2 | - | CASSPSDRGRMVHGYTF | TGTGCCAGCAGCCCGTCGGACAGGGGGCGGATGGTGCATGGCTACACCTTC
11 | TRBJ2-5 | - | TRBV11-2 | - | CASSRGETQYF | TGTGCCAGCAGCCGAGGGGAGACCCAGTACTTC
13 | TRBJ1-1 | - | TRBV5-1 | - | CASSLQINTEAFF | TGCGCCAGCAGCTTGCAGATTAACACTGAAGCTTTCTTT
15 | TRBJ1-5 | - | TRBV4-3 | - | CASSLHVQSNQPQHF | TGCGCCAGCAGCCTACACGTCCAGAGCAATCAGCCCCAGCATTTT
20 | TRBJ1-3 | TRBD1 | TRBV9 | - | CASSAHNIGTGGRAGNTIYF | TGTGCCAGCAGCGCCCATAATATCGGGACAGGGGGCCGAGCTGGAAACACCATATATTTT
13 | TRBJ1-5 | - | TRBV7-9 | - | CASSLSGAQPQHF | TGTGCCAGCAGCTTGTCAGGGGCCCAGCCCCAGCATTTT
14 | TRBJ1-2 | TRBD1 | TRBV13 | - | CASSLDQGAAGYTF | TGTGCCAGCAGCTTAGATCAGGGGGCGGCGGGCTACACCTTC
13 | TRBJ1-1 | - | TRBV11-3 | - | CASSLGADTEAFF | TGTGCCAGCAGCTTGGGGGCGGACACTGAAGCTTTCTTT
15 | TRBJ2-3 | - | TRBV5-1 | - | CASSLERSSTDTQYF | TGCGCCAGCAGCTTAGAGAGATCGAGCACAGATACGCAGTATTTT
15 | TRBJ1-2 | - | TRBV21-1 | - | CASSKLARVNYGYTF | TGTGCCAGCAGCAAACTGGCCAGGGTGAACTATGGCTACACCTTC
12 | TRBJ2-1 | - | TRBV19 | - | CASSIAGNEQFF | TGTGCCAGTAGTATAGCGGGTAATGAGCAGTTCTTC
13 | TRBJ2-7 | - | TRBV28 | - | CASSLPGYYEQYF | TGTGCCAGCAGTCTCCCAGGGTACTACGAGCAGTACTTC
13 | TRBJ2-3 | - | TRBV5-1 | - | CASSPQGTDTQYF | TGTGCCAGCAGCCCCCAGGGCACAGATACGCAGTATTTT
14 | TRBJ1-4 | - | TRBV4-1 | - | CASSQGGLGEKLFF | TGCGCCAGCAGCCAAGGGGGCCTGGGAGAAAAACTGTTTTTT
18 | TRBJ2-2 | TRBD2 | TRBV4-1 | - | CASSQDYGGSQGIGELFF | TGCGCCAGCAGCCAAGATTATGGCGGGAGTCAAGGGATAGGGGAGCTGTTTTTT
14 | TRBJ2-3 | TRBD2 | TRBV5-1 | - | CASSSGGPEDTQYF | TGCGCCAGCAGCTCGGGGGGACCGGAAGATACGCAGTATTTT
14 | TRBJ1-3 | - | TRBV28 | once | CASSPQAGGNTIYF | TGTGCCAGCAGCCCTCAGGCTGGCGGAAACACCATATATTTT
12 | TRBJ2-1 | - | TRBV21-1 | once | CASSPGWRRWFF | TGTGCCAGCAGCCCAGGTTGGCGACGGTGGTTCTTC
13 | TRBJ1-2 | - | TRBV24-1 | - | CATSSGRQYGYTF | TGTGCCACCAGCTCAGGCCGGCAGTATGGCTACACCTTC
16 | TRBJ2-5 | TRBD2 | TRBV7-2 | - | CASSLRLAGNGKTQYF | TGTGCCAGCAGCTTAAGACTAGCGGGGAATGGAAAGACCCAGTACTTC
14 | TRBJ2-5 | - | TRBV19 | once | CASSPRVASETQYF | TGTGCCAGTAGCCCCAGGGTCGCGTCAGAGACCCAGTACTTC
14 | TRBJ1-6 | - | TRBV30 | - | CAWRGGGEFSPLHF | TGTGCCTGGAGGGGGGGAGGGGAGTTTTCACCCCTCCACTTT